The T cell receptor (beta chain) under discussion was sequenced for a study of cytotoxic CD8 clonotypes in ibrutinib-treated CLL. Study-level background: On average, each sample had approximately 260,000 productive templates and approximately 85,000 productive rearrangements. Overall study findings and caveats: Under therapy, public clonotypes either contracted or stayed stable, and they were uncommon. Patients showed higher baseline clonality than age-matched healthy donors, and it tracked circulating CD8+ T-cell counts.

Investigators sought sequencing depths of between 1 in 200,000 and 1 in 1 million T cells. Sequencing used immunoSEQ multiplex PCR; TCRdb keeps in-frame clones, though not all of them. The sample lists about 120,000 clones, 80% to 90% occurring once. Regarding this clone: Its antigen remains unidentified.

Germline lookup yields CDR1 SEHNR and CDR2 FQNEAQ (reference sequence). The CDR3 runs to 16 residues. V lost 1 base and J 0 bases, leaving 12 bases between the germline ends. The source is a human donor with chronic lymphocytic leukemia. This rearrangement joins TRBV7-9 to TRBJ1-2, with unresolved D. Sequencing used PBMCs, obtained after 24 months of ibrutinib treatment. DNA of the CDR3: TGTGCCAGCAGCTTAGATGGTAGGGAATCTAACTATGGCTACACCTTC. Protein product: CASSLDGRESNYGYTF. The full variable domain, with the rest looked up from reference TRBV7-9 and TRBJ1-2, is DTGVSQNPRHKITKRGQNVTFRCDPISEHNRLYWYRQTLGQGPEFLTYFQNEAQLEKSRLLSDRFSAERPKGSFSTLEIQRTEQGDSAMYLCASSLDGRESNYGYTFGSGTRLTVV.